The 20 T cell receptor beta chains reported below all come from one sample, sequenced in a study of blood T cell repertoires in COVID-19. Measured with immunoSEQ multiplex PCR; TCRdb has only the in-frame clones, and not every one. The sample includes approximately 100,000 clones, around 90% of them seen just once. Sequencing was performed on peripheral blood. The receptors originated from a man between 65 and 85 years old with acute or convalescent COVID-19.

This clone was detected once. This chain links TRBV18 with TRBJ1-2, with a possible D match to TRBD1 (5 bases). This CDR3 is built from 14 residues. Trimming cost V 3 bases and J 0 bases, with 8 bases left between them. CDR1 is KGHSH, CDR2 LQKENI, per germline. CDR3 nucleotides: TGTGCCAGCTCACCTGTAGGGGCTAACTATGGCTACACCTTC. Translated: CASSPVGANYGYTF.

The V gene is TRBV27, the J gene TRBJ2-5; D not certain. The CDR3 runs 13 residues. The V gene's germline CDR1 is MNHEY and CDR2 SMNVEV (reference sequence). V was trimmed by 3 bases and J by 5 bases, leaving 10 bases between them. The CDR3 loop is CASSLVGYETQYF. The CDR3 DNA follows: TGTGCCAGCAGTTTGGTCGGGTACGAGACCCAGTACTTC.

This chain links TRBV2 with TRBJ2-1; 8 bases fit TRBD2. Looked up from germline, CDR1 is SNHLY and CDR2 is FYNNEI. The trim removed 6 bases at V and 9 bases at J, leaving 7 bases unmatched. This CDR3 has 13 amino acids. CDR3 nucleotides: TGTGCCAGCAGGGCGGGACTAGGGGTTGAGCAGTTCTTC. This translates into CASRAGLGVEQFF. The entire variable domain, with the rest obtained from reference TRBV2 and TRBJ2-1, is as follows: EPEVTQTPSHQVTQMGQEVILRCVPISNHLYFYWYRQILGQKVEFLVSFYNNEISEKSEIFDDQFSVERPDGSNFTLKIRSTKLEDSAMYFCASRAGLGVEQFFGPGTRLTVL.

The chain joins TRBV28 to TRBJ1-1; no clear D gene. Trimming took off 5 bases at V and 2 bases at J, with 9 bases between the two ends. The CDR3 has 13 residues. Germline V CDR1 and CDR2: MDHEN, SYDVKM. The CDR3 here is CASSREANTEAFF. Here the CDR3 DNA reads TGTGCCAGCAGTCGCGAGGCCAACACTGAAGCTTTCTTT.

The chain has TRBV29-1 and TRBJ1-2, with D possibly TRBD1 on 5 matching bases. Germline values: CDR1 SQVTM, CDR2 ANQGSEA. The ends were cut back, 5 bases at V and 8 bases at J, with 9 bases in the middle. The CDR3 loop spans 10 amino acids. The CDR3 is CSVQGWGYTF. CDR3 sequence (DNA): TGCAGCGTTCAGGGCTGGGGCTACACCTTC.

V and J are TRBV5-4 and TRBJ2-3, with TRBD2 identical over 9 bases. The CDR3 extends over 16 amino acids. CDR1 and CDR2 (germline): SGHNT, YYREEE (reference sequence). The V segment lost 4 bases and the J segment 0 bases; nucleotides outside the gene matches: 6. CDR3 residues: CASSRGLAQSTDTQYF. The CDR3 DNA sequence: TGTGCCAGCAGCCGAGGACTAGCGCAAAGCACAGATACGCAGTATTTT.

The CDR3 loop reads CATSGYLGANPTSTDTQYF. The CDR3 DNA sequence: TGTGCCACCAGCGGGTACTTAGGGGCCAACCCCACAAGCACAGATACGCAGTATTTT. The chain couples TRBV15 to TRBJ2-3, with a tentative D call TRBD1 (5 bases). Germline V CDR1 and CDR2: LNHNV, YYDKDF (reference sequence). Trimming removed 5 bases from V and 0 bases from J, with 24 bases in between. The CDR3 contains 19 residues.

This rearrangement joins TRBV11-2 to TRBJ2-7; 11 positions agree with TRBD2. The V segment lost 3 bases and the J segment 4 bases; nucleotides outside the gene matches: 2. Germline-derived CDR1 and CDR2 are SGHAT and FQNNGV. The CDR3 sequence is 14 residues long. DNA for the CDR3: TGTGCCAGCAGCTTTAGCGGGAGGGATTACGAGCAGTACTTC. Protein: CASSFSGRDYEQYF.

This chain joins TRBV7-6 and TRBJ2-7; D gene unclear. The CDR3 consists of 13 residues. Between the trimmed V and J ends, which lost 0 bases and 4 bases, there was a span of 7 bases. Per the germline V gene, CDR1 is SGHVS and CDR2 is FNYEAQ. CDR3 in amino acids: CASSLAPDYEQYF. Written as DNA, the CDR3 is TGTGCCAGCAGCTTAGCGCCAGATTACGAGCAGTACTTC. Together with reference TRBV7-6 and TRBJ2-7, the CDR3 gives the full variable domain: GAGVSQSPRYKVTKRGQDVALRCDPISGHVSLYWYRQALGQGPEFLTYFNYEAQQDKSGLPNDRFSAERPEGSISTLTIQRTEQRDSAMYRCASSLAPDYEQYFGPGTRLTVT.

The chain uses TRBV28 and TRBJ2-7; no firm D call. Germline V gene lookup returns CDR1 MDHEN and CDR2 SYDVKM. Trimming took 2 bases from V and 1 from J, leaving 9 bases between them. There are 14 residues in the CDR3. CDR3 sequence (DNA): TGTGCCAGCAGTTTAAAATCCATGTCCTACGAGCAGTACTTC. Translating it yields CASSLKSMSYEQYF. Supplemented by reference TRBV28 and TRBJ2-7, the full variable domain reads DVKVTQSSRYLVKRTGEKVFLECVQDMDHENMFWYRQDPGLGLRLIYFSYDVKMKEKGDIPEGYSVSREKKERFSLILESASTNQTSMYLCASSLKSMSYEQYFGPGTRLTVT.

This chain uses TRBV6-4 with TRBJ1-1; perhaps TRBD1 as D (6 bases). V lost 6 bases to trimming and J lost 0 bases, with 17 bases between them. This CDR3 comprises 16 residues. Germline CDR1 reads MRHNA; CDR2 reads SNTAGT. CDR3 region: CASSGGQRTMNTEAFF. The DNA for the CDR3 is TGTGCCAGCAGCGGTGGACAGCGAACTATGAACACTGAAGCTTTCTTT.

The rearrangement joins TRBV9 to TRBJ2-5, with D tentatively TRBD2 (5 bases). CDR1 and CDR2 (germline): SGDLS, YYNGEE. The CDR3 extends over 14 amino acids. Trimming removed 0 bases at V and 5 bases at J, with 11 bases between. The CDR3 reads CASSVGGSVETQYF. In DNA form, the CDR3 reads TGTGCCAGCAGCGTAGGGGGTAGCGTGGAGACCCAGTACTTC. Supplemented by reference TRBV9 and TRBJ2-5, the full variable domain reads DSGVTQTPKHLITATGQRVTLRCSPRSGDLSVYWYQQSLDQGLQFLIQYYNGEERAKGNILERFSAQQFPDLHSELNLSSLELGDSALYFCASSVGGSVETQYFGPGTRLLVL.

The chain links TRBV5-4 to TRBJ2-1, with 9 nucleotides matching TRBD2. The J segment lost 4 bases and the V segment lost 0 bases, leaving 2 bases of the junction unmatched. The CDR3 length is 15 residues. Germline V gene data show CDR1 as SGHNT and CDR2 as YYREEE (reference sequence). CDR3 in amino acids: CASSLALAGYNEQFF. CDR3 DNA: TGTGCCAGCAGCTTGGCCCTAGCGGGGTACAATGAGCAGTTCTTC. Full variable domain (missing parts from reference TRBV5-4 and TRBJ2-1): ETGVTQSPTHLIKTRGQQVTLRCSSQSGHNTVSWYQQALGQGPQFIFQYYREEENGRGNFPPRFSGLQFPNYSSELNVNALELDDSALYLCASSLALAGYNEQFFGPGTRLTVL.

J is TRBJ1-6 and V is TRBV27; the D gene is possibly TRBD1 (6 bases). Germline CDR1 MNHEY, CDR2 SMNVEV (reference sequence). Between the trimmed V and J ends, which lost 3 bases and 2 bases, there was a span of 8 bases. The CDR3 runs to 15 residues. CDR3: CASSFTGTYNSPLHF. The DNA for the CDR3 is TGTGCCAGCAGTTTTACAGGGACCTATAATTCACCCCTCCACTTT.

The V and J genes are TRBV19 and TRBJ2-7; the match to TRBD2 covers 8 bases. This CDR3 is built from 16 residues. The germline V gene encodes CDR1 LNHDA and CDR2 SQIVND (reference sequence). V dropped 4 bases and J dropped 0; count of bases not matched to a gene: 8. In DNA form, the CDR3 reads TGTGCCAGTAGTACCAGCGGGAGCTACCACTCCTACGAGCAGTACTTC. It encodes CASSTSGSYHSYEQYF. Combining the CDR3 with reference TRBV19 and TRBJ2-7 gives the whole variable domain DGGITQSPKYLFRKEGQNVTLSCEQNLNHDAMYWYRQDPGQGLRLIYYSQIVNDFQKGDIAEGYSVSREKKESFPLTVTSAQKNPTAFYLCASSTSGSYHSYEQYFGPGTRLTVT.

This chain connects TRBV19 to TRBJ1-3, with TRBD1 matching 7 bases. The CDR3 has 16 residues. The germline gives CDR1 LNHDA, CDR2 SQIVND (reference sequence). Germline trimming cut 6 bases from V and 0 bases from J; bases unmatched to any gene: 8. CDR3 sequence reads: CASSTETGLSGNTIYF. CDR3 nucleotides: TGTGCCAGTAGCACTGAGACAGGGCTCTCTGGAAACACCATATATTTT.

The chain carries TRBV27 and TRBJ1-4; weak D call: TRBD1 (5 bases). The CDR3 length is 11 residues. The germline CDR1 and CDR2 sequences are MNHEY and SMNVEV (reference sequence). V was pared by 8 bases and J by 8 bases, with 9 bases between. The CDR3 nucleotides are TGTGCCAGCGGGGGGTGGGAAAAACTGTTTTTT. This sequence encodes CASGGWEKLFF.

Here the CDR3 DNA reads TGTGCCAGCAGCTCACGTGGGGGGGAAGGGAGCTCCTACGAGCAGTACTTC. This sequence encodes CASSSRGGEGSSYEQYF. This chain connects TRBV11-2 to TRBJ2-7; TRBD2 agrees at 7 bases. The V and J ends lost 4 bases and 0 bases, in that order; junction bases with no gene match: 12. The germline CDR1 and CDR2 sequences are SGHAT and FQNNGV. CDR3 length equals 17 residues.

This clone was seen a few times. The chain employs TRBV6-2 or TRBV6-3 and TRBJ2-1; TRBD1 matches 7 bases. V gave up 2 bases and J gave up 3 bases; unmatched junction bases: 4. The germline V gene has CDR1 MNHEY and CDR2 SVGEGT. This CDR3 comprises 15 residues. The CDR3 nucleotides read TGTGCCAGCAGTTACACAGGGGCCGGCTACAATGAGCAGTTCTTC. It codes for CASSYTGAGYNEQFF.

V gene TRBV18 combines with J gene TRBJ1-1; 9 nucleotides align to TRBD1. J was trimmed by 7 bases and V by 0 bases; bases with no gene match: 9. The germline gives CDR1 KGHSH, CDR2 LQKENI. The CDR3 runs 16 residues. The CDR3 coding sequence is TGTGCCAGCTCACCACCTCCGACAGGGGGAACCAATGAAGCTTTCTTT. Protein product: CASSPPPTGGTNEAFF.